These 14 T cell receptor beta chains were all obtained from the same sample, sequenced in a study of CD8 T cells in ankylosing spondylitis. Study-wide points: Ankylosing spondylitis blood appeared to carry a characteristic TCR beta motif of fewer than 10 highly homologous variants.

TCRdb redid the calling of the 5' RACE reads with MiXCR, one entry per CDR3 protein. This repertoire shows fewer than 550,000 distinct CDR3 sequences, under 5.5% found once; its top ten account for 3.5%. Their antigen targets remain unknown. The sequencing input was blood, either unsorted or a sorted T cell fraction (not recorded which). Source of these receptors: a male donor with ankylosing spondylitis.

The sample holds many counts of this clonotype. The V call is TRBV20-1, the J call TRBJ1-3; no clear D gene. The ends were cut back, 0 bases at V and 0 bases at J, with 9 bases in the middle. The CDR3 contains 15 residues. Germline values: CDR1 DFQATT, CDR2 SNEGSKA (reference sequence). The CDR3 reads CSARDPGYSGNTIYF. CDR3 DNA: TGCAGTGCTAGAGACCCCGGCTACTCTGGAAACACCATATATTTT.

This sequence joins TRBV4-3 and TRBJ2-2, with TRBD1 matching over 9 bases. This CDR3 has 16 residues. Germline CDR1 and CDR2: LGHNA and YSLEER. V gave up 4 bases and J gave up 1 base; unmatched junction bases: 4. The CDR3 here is CASSPGTGRNTGELFF. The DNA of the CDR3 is TGCGCCAGCAGCCCCGGGACAGGGAGGAACACCGGGGAGCTGTTTTTT.

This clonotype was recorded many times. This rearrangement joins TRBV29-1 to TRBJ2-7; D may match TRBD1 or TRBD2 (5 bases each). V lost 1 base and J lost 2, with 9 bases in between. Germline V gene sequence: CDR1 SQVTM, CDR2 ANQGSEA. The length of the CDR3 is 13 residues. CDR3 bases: TGCAGCGTTGAAGGGGGGACCACCTACGAGCAGTACTTC. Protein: CSVEGGTTYEQYF.

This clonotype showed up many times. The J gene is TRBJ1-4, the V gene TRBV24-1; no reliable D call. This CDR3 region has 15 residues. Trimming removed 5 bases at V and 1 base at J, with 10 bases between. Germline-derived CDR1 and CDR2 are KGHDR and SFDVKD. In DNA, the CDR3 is TGTGCCACCAGTGGCGGCCGAGGAACTAATGAAAAACTGTTTTTT. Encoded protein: CATSGGRGTNEKLFF.

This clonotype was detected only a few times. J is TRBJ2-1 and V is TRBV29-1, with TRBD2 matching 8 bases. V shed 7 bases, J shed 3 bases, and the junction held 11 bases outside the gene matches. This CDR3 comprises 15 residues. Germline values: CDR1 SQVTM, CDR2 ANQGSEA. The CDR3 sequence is CSARGGSGNYNEQFF. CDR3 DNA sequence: TGCAGCGCCCGAGGGGGTAGCGGGAACTACAATGAGCAGTTCTTC.

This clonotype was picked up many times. The CDR3 reads CSAQGNTIYF. Written as DNA, the CDR3 is TGCAGTGCACAGGGAAACACCATATATTTT. J is TRBJ1-3 and V is TRBV20-1; no clear D. Per the germline V gene, CDR1 is DFQATT and CDR2 is SNEGSKA (reference sequence). Trimming cost V 6 bases and J 4 bases, with 4 bases left between them. This CDR3 is 10 amino acids long.

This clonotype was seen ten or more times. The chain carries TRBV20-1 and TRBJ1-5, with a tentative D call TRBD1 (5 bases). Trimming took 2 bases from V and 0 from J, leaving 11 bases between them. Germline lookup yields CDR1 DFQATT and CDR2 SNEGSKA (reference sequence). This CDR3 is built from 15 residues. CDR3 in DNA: TGCAGTGCTAGAATATCAGGGTATAGCAATCAGCCCCAGCATTTT. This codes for CSARISGYSNQPQHF.

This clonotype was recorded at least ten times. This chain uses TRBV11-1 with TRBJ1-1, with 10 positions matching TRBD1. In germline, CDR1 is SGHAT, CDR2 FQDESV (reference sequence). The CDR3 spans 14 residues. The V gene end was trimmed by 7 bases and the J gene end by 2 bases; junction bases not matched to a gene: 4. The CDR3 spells CASTRDRGNTEAFF. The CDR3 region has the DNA TGTGCCAGCACCAGGGACAGGGGTAACACTGAAGCTTTCTTT.

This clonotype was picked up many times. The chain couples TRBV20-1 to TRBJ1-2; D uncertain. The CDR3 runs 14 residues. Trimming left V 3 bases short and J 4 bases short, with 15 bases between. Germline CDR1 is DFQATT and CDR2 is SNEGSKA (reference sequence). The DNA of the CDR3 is TGCAGTGCTAGTTTAGCCGTCCTGGGCTATGGCTACACCTTC. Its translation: CSASLAVLGYGYTF.

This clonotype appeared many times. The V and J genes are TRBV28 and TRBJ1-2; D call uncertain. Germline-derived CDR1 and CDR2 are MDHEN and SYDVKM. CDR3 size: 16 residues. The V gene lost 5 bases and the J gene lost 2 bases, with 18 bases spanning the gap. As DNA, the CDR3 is TGTGCCAGCAGTCCACCAGGACTGGATTTGAACTATGGCTACACCTTC. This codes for CASSPPGLDLNYGYTF.

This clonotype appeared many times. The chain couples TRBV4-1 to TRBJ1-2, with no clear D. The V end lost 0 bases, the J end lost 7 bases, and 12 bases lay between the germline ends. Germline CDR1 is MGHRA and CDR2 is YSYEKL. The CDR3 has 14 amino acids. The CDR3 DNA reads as TGCGCCAGCAGCCAAGATACCGGGAGGGTTGGCTACACCTTC. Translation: CASSQDTGRVGYTF.

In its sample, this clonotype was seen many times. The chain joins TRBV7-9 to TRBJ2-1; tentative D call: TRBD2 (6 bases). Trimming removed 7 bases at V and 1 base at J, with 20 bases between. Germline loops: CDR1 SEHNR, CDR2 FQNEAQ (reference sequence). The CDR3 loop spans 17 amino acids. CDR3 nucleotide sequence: TGTGCCAGCACCAACTGGGGGACCCGGGGGTCCTACAATGAGCAGTTCTTC. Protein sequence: CASTNWGTRGSYNEQFF.

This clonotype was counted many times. The CDR3 here is CAISESGNYGYTF. In nucleotides, the CDR3 is TGTGCCATCAGTGAGAGTGGCAACTATGGCTACACCTTC. This rearrangement joins TRBV10-3 to TRBJ1-2, with D hard to call. The CDR3 contains 13 residues. The germline gives CDR1 ENHRY, CDR2 SYGVKD. Trimming left V 2 bases short and J 2 bases short, with 6 bases between.

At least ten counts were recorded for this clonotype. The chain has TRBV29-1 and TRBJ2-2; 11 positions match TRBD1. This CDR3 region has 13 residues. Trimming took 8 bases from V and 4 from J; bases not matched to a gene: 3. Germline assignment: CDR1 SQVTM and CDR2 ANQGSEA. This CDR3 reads CSYGTGGTGELFF. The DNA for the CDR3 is TGCAGCTACGGGACAGGGGGCACCGGGGAGCTGTTTTTT.